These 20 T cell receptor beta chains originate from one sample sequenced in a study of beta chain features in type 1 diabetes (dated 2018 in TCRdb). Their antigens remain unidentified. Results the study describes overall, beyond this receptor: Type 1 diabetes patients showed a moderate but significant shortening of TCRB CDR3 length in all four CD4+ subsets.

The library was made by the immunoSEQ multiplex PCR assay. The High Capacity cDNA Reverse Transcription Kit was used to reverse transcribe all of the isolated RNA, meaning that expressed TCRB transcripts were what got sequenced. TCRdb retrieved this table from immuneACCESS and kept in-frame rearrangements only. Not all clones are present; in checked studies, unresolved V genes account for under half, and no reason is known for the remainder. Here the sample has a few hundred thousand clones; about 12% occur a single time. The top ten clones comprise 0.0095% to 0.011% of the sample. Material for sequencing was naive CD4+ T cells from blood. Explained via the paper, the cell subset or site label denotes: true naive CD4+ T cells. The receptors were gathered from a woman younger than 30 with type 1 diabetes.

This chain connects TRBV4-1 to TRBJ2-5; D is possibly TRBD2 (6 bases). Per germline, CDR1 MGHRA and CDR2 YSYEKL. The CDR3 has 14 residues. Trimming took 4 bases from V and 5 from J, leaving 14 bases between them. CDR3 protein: CASSRGEVLETQYF. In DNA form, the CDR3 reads TGCGCCAGCAGCCGGGGGGAAGTGTTGGAGACCCAGTACTTC.

The CDR3 nucleotides read TGTGCCAGCAGCGAGGGACAGGTGCAGATGGAGCAGTACTTC. Amino acid sequence: CASSEGQVQMEQYF. The chain combines TRBV5-6 with TRBJ2-7; 8 bases line up with TRBD1. The germline gives CDR1 SGHDT, CDR2 YYEEEE. The CDR3 is 14 amino acids. The V gene end was trimmed by 4 bases and the J gene end by 7 bases; junction bases not matched to a gene: 10.

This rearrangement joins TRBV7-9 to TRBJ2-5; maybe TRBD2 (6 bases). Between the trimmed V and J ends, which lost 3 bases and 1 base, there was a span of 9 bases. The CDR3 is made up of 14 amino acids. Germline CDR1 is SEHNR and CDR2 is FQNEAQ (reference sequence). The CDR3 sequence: CASSFGGVQETQYF. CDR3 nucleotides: TGTGCCAGCAGCTTCGGGGGTGTCCAAGAGACCCAGTACTTC.

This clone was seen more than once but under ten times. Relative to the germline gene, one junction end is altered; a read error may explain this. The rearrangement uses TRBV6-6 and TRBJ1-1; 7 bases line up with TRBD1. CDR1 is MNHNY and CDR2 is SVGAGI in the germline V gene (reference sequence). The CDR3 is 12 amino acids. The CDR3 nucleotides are TGTGCCGGCAGACAGGGTTCCACTGAAGCTTTCTTT. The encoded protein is CAGRQGSTEAFF.

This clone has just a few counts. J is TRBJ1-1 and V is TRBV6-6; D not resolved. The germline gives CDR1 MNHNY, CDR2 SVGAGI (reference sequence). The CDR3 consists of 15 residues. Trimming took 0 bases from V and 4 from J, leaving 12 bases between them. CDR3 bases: TGTGCCAGCAGTTACTCTATCGGGGAGGGCACTGAAGCTTTCTTT. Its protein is CASSYSIGEGTEAFF.

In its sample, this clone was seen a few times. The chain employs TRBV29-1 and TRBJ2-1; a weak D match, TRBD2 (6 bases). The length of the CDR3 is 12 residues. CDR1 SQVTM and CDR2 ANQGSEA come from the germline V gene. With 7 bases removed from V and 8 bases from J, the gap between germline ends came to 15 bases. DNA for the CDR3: TGCAGCGCAAGGAGGGGTTTGGATGAGCAGTTCTTC. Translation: CSARRGLDEQFF.

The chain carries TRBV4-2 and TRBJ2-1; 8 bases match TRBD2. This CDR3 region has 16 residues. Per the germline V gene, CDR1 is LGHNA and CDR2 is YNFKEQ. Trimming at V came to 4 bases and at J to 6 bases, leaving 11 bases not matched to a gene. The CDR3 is CASSPPVVAGSNEQFF. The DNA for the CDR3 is TGTGCCAGCAGCCCCCCGGTGGTAGCGGGAAGCAATGAGCAGTTCTTC.

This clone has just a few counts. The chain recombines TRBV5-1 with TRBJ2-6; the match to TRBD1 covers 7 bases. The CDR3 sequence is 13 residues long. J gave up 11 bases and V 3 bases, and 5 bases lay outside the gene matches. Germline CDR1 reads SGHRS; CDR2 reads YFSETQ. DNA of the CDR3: TGCGCCAGCAGCTCGGGACAGACCTACGTCCTGACTTTC. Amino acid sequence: CASSSGQTYVLTF.

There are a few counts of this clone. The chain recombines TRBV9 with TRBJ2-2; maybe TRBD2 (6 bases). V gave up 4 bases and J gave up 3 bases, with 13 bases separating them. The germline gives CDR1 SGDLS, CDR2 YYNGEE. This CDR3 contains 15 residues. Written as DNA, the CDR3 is TGTGCCAGCAGCCCGGGGGACCGATACACCGGGGAGCTGTTTTTT. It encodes CASSPGDRYTGELFF.

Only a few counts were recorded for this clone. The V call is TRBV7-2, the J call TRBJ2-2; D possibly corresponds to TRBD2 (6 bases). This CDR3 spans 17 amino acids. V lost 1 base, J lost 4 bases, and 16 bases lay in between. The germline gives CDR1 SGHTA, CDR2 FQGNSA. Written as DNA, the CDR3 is TGTGCCAGCAGCTTAGTAGGCGCGGTGCGGGGCACCGGGGAGCTGTTTTTT. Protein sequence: CASSLVGAVRGTGELFF.

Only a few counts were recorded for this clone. The CDR3 DNA is TGCGCCAGCAGCTTGGCCCCAGGTTCGAACACCGGGGAGCTGTTTTTT. Protein product: CASSLAPGSNTGELFF. This chain links TRBV5-1 with TRBJ2-2, with D uncertain. Trimming stripped 0 bases from V and 0 bases from J, with 9 bases between. Germline V gene lookup returns CDR1 SGHRS and CDR2 YFSETQ. This CDR3 spans 16 amino acids.

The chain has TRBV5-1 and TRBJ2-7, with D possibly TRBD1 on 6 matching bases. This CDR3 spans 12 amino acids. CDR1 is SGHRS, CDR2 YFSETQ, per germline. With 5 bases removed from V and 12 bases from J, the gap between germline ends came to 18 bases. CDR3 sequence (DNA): TGCGCCAGCAGTACTACAGGGAGTTCGGTGTACTTC. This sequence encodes CASSTTGSSVYF.

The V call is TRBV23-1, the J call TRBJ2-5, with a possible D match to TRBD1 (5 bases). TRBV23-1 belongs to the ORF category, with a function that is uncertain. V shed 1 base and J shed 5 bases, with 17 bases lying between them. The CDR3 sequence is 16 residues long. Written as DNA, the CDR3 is TGCGCCAGCAGTCAATGGGTAAACAGGTCGGGTGAGACCCAGTACTTC. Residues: CASSQWVNRSGETQYF.

This CDR3 is CSVLKLLNTEAFF. The CDR3 DNA follows: TGCAGCGTCCTCAAGCTTTTGAACACTGAAGCTTTCTTT. This chain uses TRBV29-1 with TRBJ1-1; D is unresolved. Between the trimmed V and J ends, which lost 6 bases and 0 bases, there was a span of 11 bases. The CDR3 is 13 residues long. From germline, CDR1 is SQVTM and CDR2 ANQGSEA. The full variable domain, in which reference TRBV29-1 and TRBJ1-1 provide the parts outside the CDR3, is SAVISQKPSRDICQRGTSLTIQCQVDSQVTMMFWYRQQPGQSLTLIATANQGSEATYESGFVIDKFPISRPNLTFSTLTVSNMSPEDSSIYLCSVLKLLNTEAFFGQGTRLTVV.

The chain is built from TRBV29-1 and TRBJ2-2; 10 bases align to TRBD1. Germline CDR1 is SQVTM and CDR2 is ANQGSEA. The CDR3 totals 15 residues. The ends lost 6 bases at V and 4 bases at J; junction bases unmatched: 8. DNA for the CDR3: TGCAGCGTGCGCACCGGGACAGGGGCCACCGGGGAGCTGTTTTTT. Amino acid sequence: CSVRTGTGATGELFF.

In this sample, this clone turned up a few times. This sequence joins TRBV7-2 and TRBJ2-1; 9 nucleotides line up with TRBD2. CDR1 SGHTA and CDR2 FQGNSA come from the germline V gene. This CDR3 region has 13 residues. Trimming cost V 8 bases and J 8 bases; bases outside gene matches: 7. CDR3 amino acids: CASSGLAFHEQFF. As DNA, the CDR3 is TGTGCCAGCTCGGGACTAGCTTTCCATGAGCAGTTCTTC.

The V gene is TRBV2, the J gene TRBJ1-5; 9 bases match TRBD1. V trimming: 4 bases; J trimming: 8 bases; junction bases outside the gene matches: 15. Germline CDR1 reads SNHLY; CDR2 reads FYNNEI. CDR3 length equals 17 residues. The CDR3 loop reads CASSGLDRTGVEKPQHF. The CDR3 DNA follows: TGTGCCAGCAGTGGGCTCGATCGGACAGGGGTCGAGAAGCCCCAGCATTTT.

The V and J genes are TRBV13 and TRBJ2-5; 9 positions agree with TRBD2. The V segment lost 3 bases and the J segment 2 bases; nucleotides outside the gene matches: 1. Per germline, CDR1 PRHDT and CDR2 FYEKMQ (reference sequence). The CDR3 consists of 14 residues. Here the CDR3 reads CASSFLAGQETQYF. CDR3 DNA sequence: TGTGCCAGCAGCTTCCTAGCGGGGCAAGAGACCCAGTACTTC.

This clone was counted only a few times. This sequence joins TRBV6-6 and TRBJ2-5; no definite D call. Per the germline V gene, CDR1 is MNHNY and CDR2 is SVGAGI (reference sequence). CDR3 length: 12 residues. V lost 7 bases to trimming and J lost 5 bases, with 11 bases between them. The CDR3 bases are TGTGCCAGCAACTGGAGATCCGAGACCCAGTACTTC. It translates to CASNWRSETQYF.

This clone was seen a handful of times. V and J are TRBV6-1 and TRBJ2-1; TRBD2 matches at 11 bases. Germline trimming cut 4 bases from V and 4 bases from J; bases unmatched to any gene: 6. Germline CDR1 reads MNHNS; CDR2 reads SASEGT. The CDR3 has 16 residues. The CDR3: CASSGTTSGAYNEQFF. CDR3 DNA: TGTGCCAGCAGTGGGACGACTAGCGGGGCGTACAATGAGCAGTTCTTC.